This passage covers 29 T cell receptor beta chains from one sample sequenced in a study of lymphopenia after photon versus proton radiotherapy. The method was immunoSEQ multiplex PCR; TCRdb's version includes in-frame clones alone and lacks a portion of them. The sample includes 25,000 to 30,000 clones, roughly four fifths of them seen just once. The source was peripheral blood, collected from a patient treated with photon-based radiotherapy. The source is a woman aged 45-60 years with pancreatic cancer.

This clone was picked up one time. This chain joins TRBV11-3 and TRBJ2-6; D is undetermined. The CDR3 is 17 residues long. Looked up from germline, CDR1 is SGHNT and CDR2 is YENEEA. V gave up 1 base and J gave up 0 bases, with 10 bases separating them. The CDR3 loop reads CASSLGGRHSGANVLTF. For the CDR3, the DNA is TGTGCCAGCAGCTTAGGAGGCAGGCACTCTGGGGCCAACGTCCTGACTTTC.

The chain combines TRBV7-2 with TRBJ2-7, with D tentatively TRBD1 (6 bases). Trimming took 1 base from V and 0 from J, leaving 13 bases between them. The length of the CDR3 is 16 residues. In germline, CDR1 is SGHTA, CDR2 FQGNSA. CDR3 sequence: CASSLEARGLSYEQYF. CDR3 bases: TGTGCCAGCAGCTTAGAAGCCAGGGGCCTCTCCTACGAGCAGTACTTC.

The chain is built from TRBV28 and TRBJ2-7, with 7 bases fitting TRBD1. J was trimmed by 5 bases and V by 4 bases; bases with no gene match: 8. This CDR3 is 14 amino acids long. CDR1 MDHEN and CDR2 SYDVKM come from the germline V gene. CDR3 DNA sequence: TGTGCCAGCAGTTCCCCACAGGGGCTCCACGAGCAGTACTTC. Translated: CASSSPQGLHEQYF.

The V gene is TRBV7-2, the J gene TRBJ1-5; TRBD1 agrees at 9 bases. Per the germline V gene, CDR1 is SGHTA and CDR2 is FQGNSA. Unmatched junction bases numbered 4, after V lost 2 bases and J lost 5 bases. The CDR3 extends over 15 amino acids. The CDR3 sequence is CASSLQQGAHQPQHF. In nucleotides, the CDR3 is TGTGCCAGCAGCTTACAACAGGGGGCTCATCAGCCCCAGCATTTT.

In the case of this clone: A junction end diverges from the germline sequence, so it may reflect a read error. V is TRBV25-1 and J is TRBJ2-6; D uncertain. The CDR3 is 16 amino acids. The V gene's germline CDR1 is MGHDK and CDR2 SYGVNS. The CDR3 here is CASSDWATSGANVLTF. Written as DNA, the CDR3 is TGTGCCAGCAGTGATTGGGCCACCTCTGGCGCCAACGTCCTGACTTTC.

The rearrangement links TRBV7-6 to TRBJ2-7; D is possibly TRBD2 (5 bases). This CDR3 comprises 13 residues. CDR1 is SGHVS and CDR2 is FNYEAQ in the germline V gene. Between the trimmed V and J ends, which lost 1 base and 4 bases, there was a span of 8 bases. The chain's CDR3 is CASSLEGAYEQYF. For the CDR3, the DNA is TGTGCCAGCAGCTTAGAGGGAGCATACGAGCAGTACTTC.

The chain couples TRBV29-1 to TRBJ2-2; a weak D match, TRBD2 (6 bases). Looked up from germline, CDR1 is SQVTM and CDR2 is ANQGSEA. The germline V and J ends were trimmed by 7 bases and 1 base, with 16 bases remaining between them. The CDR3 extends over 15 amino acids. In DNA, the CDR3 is TGCAGCGGGGGGAGGACTGAGGGGAACACCGGGGAGCTGTTTTTT. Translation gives CSGGRTEGNTGELFF.

Written as DNA, the CDR3 is TGCGCCAGCAGCCATCCCCGGACAGGGTCTAGGGAGCAGTACTTC. Translating gives CASSHPRTGSREQYF. The chain couples TRBV4-3 to TRBJ2-7; 8 bases align to TRBD1. V lost 3 bases to trimming and J lost 7 bases; unmatched junction nucleotides: 11. Germline assignment: CDR1 LGHNA and CDR2 YSLEER. This CDR3 contains 15 residues.

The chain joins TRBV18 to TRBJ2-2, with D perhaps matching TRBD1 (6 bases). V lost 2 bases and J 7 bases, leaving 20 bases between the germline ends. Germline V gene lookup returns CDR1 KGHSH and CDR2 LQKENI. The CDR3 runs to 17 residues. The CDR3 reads CASSPMGPGVAIGELFF. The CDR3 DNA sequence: TGTGCCAGCTCACCAATGGGACCAGGGGTAGCGATCGGGGAGCTGTTTTTT.

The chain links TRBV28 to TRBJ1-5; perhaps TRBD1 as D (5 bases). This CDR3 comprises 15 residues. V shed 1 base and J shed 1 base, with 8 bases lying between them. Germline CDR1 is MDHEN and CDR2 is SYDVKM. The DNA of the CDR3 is TGTGCCAGCAGTTTATCGGGGGTAAGCAATCAGCCCCAGCATTTT. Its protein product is CASSLSGVSNQPQHF.

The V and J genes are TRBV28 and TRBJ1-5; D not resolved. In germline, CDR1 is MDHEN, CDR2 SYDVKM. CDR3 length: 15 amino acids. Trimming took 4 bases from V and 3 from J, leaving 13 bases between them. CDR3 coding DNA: TGTGCCAGCAGTTGGGATGAACAAATCAATCAGCCCCAGCATTTT. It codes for CASSWDEQINQPQHF.

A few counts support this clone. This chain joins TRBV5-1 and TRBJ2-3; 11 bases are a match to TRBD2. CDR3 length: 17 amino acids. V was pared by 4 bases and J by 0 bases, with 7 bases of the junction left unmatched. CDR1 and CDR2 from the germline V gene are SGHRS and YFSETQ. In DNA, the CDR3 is TGCGCCAGCAGCCCGGGACTAGCGGATACTAGCACAGATACGCAGTATTTT. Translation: CASSPGLADTSTDTQYF.

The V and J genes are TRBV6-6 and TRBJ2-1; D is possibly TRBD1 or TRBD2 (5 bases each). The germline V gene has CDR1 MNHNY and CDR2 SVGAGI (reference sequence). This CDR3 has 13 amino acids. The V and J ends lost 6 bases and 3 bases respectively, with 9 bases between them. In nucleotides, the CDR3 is TGTGCCAGCAGCAGGGACCGCTACAATGAGCAGTTCTTC. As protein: CASSRDRYNEQFF.

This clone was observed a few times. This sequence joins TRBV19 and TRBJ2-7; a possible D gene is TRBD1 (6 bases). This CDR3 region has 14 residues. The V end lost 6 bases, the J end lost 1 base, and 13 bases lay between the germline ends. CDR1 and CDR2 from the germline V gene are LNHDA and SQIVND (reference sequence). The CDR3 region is CASRADSLSYEQYF. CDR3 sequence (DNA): TGTGCCAGTAGGGCGGACAGTCTATCCTACGAGCAGTACTTC.

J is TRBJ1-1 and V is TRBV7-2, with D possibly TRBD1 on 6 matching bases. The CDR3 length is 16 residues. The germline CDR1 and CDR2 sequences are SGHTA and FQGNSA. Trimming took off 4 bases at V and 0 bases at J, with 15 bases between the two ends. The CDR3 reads CASSSQGILMNTEAFF. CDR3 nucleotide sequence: TGTGCCAGCAGCTCACAGGGTATCCTAATGAACACTGAAGCTTTCTTT.

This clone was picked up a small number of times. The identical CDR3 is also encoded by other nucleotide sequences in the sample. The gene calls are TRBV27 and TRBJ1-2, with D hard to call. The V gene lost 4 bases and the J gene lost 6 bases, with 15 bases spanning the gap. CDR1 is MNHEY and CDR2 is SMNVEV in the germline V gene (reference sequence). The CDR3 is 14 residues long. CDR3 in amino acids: CASSSPGLRDGYTF. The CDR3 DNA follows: TGTGCCAGCAGTTCCCCCGGGCTTCGGGATGGCTACACCTTC.

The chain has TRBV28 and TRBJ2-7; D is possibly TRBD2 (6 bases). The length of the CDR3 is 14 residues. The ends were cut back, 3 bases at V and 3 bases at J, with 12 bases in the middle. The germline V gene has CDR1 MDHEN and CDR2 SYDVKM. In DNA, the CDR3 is TGTGCCAGCAGTTTCCTCGGAGGGAACTACGAGCAGTACTTC. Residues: CASSFLGGNYEQYF.

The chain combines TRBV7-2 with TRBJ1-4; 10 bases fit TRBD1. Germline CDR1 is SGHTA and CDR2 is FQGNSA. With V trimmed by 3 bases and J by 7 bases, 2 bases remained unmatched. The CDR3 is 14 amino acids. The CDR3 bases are TGTGCCAGCAGCTTGGGACAGGGGAGTGAAAAACTGTTTTTT. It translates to CASSLGQGSEKLFF.

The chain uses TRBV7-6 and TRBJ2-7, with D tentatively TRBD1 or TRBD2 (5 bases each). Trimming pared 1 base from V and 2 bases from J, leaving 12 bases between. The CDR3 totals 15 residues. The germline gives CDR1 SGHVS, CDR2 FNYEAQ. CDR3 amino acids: CASSLDGDVAYEQYF. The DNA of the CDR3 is TGTGCCAGCAGCTTAGACGGGGACGTAGCCTACGAGCAGTACTTC.

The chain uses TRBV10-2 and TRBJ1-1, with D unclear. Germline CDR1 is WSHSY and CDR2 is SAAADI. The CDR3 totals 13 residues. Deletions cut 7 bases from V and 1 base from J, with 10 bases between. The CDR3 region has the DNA TGCGCCAGCAAAGAGAGGGAGAACACTGAAGCTTTCTTT. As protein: CASKERENTEAFF.

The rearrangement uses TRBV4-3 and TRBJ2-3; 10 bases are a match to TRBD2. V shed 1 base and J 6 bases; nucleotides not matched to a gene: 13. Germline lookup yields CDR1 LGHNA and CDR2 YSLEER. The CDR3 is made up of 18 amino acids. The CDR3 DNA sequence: TGCGCCAGCAGCCAAGTGGCTAGCGGGAGAAGAAGGGGGGATACGCAGTATTTT. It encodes CASSQVASGRRRGDTQYF.

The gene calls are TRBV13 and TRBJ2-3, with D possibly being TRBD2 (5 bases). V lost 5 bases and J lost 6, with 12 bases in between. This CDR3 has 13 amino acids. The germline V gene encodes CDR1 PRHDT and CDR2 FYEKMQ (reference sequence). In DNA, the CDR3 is TGTGCCAGCAGCATCCGGGATCCCGATACGCAGTATTTT. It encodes CASSIRDPDTQYF. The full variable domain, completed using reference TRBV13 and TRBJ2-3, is AAGVIQSPRHLIKEKRETATLKCYPIPRHDTVYWYQQGPGQDPQFLISFYEKMQSDKGSIPDRFSAQQFSDYHSELNMSSLELGDSALYFCASSIRDPDTQYFGPGTRLTVL.

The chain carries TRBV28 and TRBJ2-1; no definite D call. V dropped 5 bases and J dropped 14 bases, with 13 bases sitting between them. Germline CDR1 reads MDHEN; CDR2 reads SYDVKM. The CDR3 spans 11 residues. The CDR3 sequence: CASSQDREEFF. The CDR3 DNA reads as TGTGCCAGCAGTCAGGACCGTGAAGAGTTCTTC.

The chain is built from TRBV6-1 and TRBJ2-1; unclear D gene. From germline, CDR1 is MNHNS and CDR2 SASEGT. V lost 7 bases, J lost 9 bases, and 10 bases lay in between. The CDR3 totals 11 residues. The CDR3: CASTSLFEQFF. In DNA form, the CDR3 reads TGTGCCAGCACCTCGTTGTTTGAGCAGTTCTTC.

The CDR3 nucleotides read TGTGCCAGCAGCCGAGATGGAAACACCATATATTTT. Translated: CASSRDGNTIYF. This sequence joins TRBV5-5 and TRBJ1-3; unclear D gene. Germline values: CDR1 SGHKS, CDR2 YYEKEE (reference sequence). CDR3 length: 12 amino acids. The V end lost 4 bases, the J end lost 3 bases, and 5 bases lay between the germline ends.

The chain's CDR3 is CASSPARQPQHF. The CDR3 region has the DNA TGTGCCAGCAGCCCTGCGAGGCAGCCCCAGCATTTT. This sequence joins TRBV6-5 and TRBJ1-5; no clear D. The CDR3 has 12 residues. Germline V lookup: CDR1 MNHEY, CDR2 SVGAGI. Trimming took 6 bases from V and 7 from J, leaving 10 bases between them.

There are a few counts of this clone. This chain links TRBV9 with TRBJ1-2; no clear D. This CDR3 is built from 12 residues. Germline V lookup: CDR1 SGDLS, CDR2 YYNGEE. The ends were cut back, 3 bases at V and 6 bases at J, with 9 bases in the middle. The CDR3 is CASSGAGDGYTF. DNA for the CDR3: TGTGCCAGCAGCGGGGCAGGCGATGGCTACACCTTC.

The CDR3 DNA reads as TGTGCCAGCAGCGACACGGGAAATCAGCCCCAGCATTTT. It yields the protein CASSDTGNQPQHF. The rearrangement uses TRBV5-6 and TRBJ1-5, with D unresolved. Germline-derived CDR1 and CDR2 are SGHDT and YYEEEE. The CDR3 is 13 amino acids. Trimming took off 4 bases at V and 4 bases at J, with 9 bases between the two ends.

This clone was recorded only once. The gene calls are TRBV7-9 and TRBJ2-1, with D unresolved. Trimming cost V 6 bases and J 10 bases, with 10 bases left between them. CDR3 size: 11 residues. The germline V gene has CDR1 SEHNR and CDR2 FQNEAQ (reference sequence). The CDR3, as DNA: TGTGCCAGCAGTACGACTCCGGAGCAGTTCTTC. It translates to CASSTTPEQFF.